These 20 T cell receptor beta chains were all obtained from the same sample, sequenced in a study of blood T cells in healthy people across ages (dated by TCRdb to the mid-2010s). Library preparation was by 5' RACE. The sequencer was an Illumina HiSeq 2500. A second PCR of about 7 to 12 cycles was run with a J-beta primer mix and a sample-barcoded 5' primer. TCRdb applied fastp at Q25 and MiXCR to the public reads, then kept only in-frame beta chains. CDR3 protein sequences are deduplicated, and each keeps its most common genes and DNA. This sample holds over 1,200,000 distinct CDR3 sequences; approximately 59% were observed only once. Over 6.5% of the sample belongs to the ten largest clones. Sequenced material: blood. These receptors were collected from a man between 18 and 35 years old in good health.

The chain has TRBV6-6 and TRBJ2-7; D perhaps matches TRBD1 (6 bases). CDR1 and CDR2 from the germline V gene are MNHNY and SVGAGI (reference sequence). The V end was cut by 3 bases, the J end by 0 bases, with 15 bases between. The CDR3 extends over 16 amino acids. The CDR3 DNA reads TGTGCCAGCAGTTATGTGGGTAGGGGGACCTCCTACGAGCAGTACTTC. Amino acid sequence: CASSYVGRGTSYEQYF.

The V call is TRBV28, the J call TRBJ2-6, with D perhaps given as TRBD1 or TRBD2 (6 bases each). Germline CDR1 is MDHEN and CDR2 is SYDVKM. CDR3 length equals 17 residues. Trimming stripped 2 bases from V and 2 bases from J, with 13 bases between. The CDR3 loop reads CASSLLGGGTGANVLTF. The CDR3 nucleotides are TGTGCCAGCAGTTTACTAGGAGGGGGGACTGGGGCCAACGTCCTGACTTTC.

The CDR3 nucleotides read TGCAGCGTTCTGGCGGCTAGGTGGGAGACCCAGTACTTC. It encodes CSVLAARWETQYF. The V gene is TRBV29-1, the J gene TRBJ2-5; D is uncertain. Germline loops: CDR1 SQVTM, CDR2 ANQGSEA. This CDR3 has 13 residues. V lost 5 bases and J 5 bases, leaving 15 bases between the germline ends.

This clonotype turned up a few times. The V gene is TRBV10-3, the J gene TRBJ2-7; D is ambiguous. This CDR3 contains 14 residues. Germline loops: CDR1 ENHRY, CDR2 SYGVKD. V was shortened by 5 bases and J by 1 base, with 12 bases between the two germline ends. DNA for the CDR3: TGTGCCATCAGTACCGACGACACATCCTACGAGCAGTACTTC. This sequence encodes CAISTDDTSYEQYF.

V usage is TRBV20-1 and J usage is TRBJ1-6, with a weak D call TRBD1 (5 bases). The CDR3 runs to 14 residues. The V end lost 5 bases, the J end lost 7 bases, and 15 bases lay between the germline ends. The germline CDR1 and CDR2 sequences are DFQATT and SNEGSKA (reference sequence). This chain's CDR3 is CSAGSWGVNSPLHF. DNA for the CDR3: TGCAGTGCTGGTAGTTGGGGGGTCAATTCACCCCTCCACTTT.

There are a few counts of this clonotype. The CDR3 DNA follows: TGTGCCAGCAGCCCTCGGGACAGCCCCCTCTATGGCTACACCTTC. Translation gives CASSPRDSPLYGYTF. The chain links TRBV6-5 to TRBJ1-2; 7 bases line up with TRBD1. Germline lookup yields CDR1 MNHEY and CDR2 SVGAGI. V lost 6 bases, J lost 4 bases, and 11 bases stayed unmatched. CDR3 length: 15 amino acids.

This clonotype has more than one count but fewer than ten. This sequence joins TRBV4-3 and TRBJ2-1; the match to TRBD2 covers 10 bases. Germline CDR1 and CDR2: LGHNA and YSLEER. V dropped 1 base and J dropped 7; count of bases not matched to a gene: 7. The CDR3 extends over 16 amino acids. This CDR3 reads CASSQVSGGMLNEQFF. In DNA, the CDR3 is TGCGCCAGCAGCCAAGTTAGCGGGGGGATGTTGAATGAGCAGTTCTTC.

V is TRBV6-5 and J is TRBJ2-7; D not certain. V shed 2 bases and J shed 4 bases, with 12 bases lying between them. Germline V CDR1 and CDR2: MNHEY, SVGAGI. The CDR3 runs 14 residues. CDR3 nucleotide sequence: TGTGCCAGCAGTTACGGGCGGATCCTTTACGAGCAGTACTTC. Translated, it gives CASSYGRILYEQYF.

This clonotype turned up a few times. This chain joins TRBV4-1 and TRBJ2-7; D might be TRBD2 (6 bases). V was trimmed by 1 base and J by 3 bases, leaving 16 bases between them. This CDR3 region has 16 residues. Per the germline V gene, CDR1 is MGHRA and CDR2 is YSYEKL. CDR3 in DNA: TGCGCCAGCAGCCAAGCGGGAGTTAGCGGAAACTACGAGCAGTACTTC. Translation gives CASSQAGVSGNYEQYF.

The chain carries TRBV6-2 or TRBV6-3 and TRBJ2-3, with D hard to call. The CDR3 is made up of 14 amino acids. Germline V lookup: CDR1 MNHEY, CDR2 SVGEGT. The ends were cut back, 11 bases at V and 0 bases at J, with 15 bases in the middle. DNA for the CDR3: TGTGCCGGCTCAAGACTCACTAGCACAGATACGCAGTATTTT. Translating gives CAGSRLTSTDTQYF.

DNA for the CDR3: TGCGCCAGCAGCGTAAGGCTAGCGGGGGCCTACGAGCAGTACTTC. Encoded protein: CASSVRLAGAYEQYF. The V gene is TRBV5-1, the J gene TRBJ2-7; 10 bases map to TRBD2. This CDR3 is 15 amino acids long. The germline V gene encodes CDR1 SGHRS and CDR2 YFSETQ. Losses at the gene ends were 4 bases for V and 2 bases for J; bases not matched to a gene: 6.

This clonotype was observed once. The chain combines TRBV15 with TRBJ2-5; 9 bases are a match to TRBD1. Trimming cost V 5 bases and J 2 bases; bases outside gene matches: 3. Looked up from germline, CDR1 is LNHNV and CDR2 is YYDKDF (reference sequence). The CDR3 loop spans 14 amino acids. DNA of the CDR3: TGTGCCACCAGCGGACAGGGGATACAAGAGACCCAGTACTTC. Amino acids: CATSGQGIQETQYF.

The chain couples TRBV5-1 to TRBJ2-5; D might be TRBD1 or TRBD2, each matching 5 bases. From germline, CDR1 is SGHRS and CDR2 YFSETQ. V lost 0 bases, J lost 2 bases, and 11 bases lay in between. This CDR3 has 15 residues. CDR3 sequence (DNA): TGCGCCAGCAGCTTGGTCGGGGACGGGCAAGAGACCCAGTACTTC. It specifies CASSLVGDGQETQYF.

The rearrangement joins TRBV7-2 to TRBJ2-7; tentatively, D is TRBD2 (5 bases). Per the germline V gene, CDR1 is SGHTA and CDR2 is FQGNSA. Trimming took 11 bases from V and 0 from J, leaving 23 bases between them. CDR3 length: 16 residues. The CDR3, as DNA: TGTGCCCCTAGCTTAGTCCCAGGATTTTACTCCTACGAGCAGTACTTC. It specifies CAPSLVPGFYSYEQYF. The entire variable domain, with the rest obtained from reference TRBV7-2 and TRBJ2-7, is as follows: GAGVSQSPSNKVTEKGKDVELRCDPISGHTALYWYRQSLGQGLEFLIYFQGNSAPDKSGLPSDRFSAERTGGSVSTLTIQRTQQEDSAVYLCAPSLVPGFYSYEQYFGPGTRLTVT.

This chain connects TRBV7-2 to TRBJ2-3, with TRBD2 matching 8 bases. The germline V gene has CDR1 SGHTA and CDR2 FQGNSA. The V and J ends lost 5 bases and 5 bases, in that order; junction bases with no gene match: 12. The CDR3 extends over 16 amino acids. CDR3 nucleotide sequence: TGTGCCAGCAGCCCTAGGGGTAGCGGGATCGGAGATACGCAGTATTTT. Amino acid sequence: CASSPRGSGIGDTQYF.

This clonotype has only a few counts. The chain uses TRBV2 and TRBJ2-7; maybe TRBD2 (5 bases). The CDR3 length is 18 residues. Germline loops: CDR1 SNHLY, CDR2 FYNNEI. The V gene lost 6 bases and the J gene lost 0 bases, with 24 bases spanning the gap. CDR3 in DNA: TGTGCCAGCAGGGAGAGGACTCCCCTAAATCCCTTCTCCTACGAGCAGTACTTC. Residues: CASRERTPLNPFSYEQYF.

The J gene is TRBJ1-1, the V gene TRBV7-9, with D hard to call. The V end was cut by 7 bases, the J end by 11 bases, with 17 bases between. Germline V gives CDR1 SEHNR, CDR2 FQNEAQ (reference sequence). The CDR3 consists of 12 residues. The CDR3 reads CASILGENRAFF. The CDR3, as DNA: TGTGCCAGCATTCTTGGAGAAAACCGGGCTTTCTTT.

The chain combines TRBV7-8 with TRBJ2-7; no definite D call. The CDR3 totals 14 residues. Germline V gene data show CDR1 as SGHVS and CDR2 as FQNEAQ. Trimming took 0 bases from V and 5 from J, leaving 11 bases between them. The DNA of the CDR3 is TGTGCCAGCAGCTTAGCATCCCGGCGGAACGAGCAGTACTTC. Translation gives CASSLASRRNEQYF.

The sample holds a few counts of this clonotype. J is TRBJ2-7 and V is TRBV5-1, with D possibly TRBD2 on 6 matching bases. Germline V CDR1 and CDR2: SGHRS, YFSETQ. The CDR3 is 14 residues long. V was pared by 2 bases and J by 5 bases, with 14 bases between. In nucleotides, the CDR3 is TGCGCCAGCAGCTTCACCCTTGGCGGGAACGAGCAGTACTTC. Translated: CASSFTLGGNEQYF. Filled out from reference TRBV5-1 and TRBJ2-7, the complete variable domain reads KAGVTQTPRYLIKTRGQQVTLSCSPISGHRSVSWYQQTPGQGLQFLFEYFSETQRNKGNFPGRFSGRQFSNSRSEMNVSTLELGDSALYLCASSFTLGGNEQYFGPGTRLTVT.

The gene calls are TRBV4-1 and TRBJ1-1; TRBD1 might be the D (6 bases). V lost 7 bases and J lost 1, with 19 bases in between. CDR1 is MGHRA, CDR2 YSYEKL, per germline. CDR3 size: 16 residues. The CDR3 loop is CASNRLGGRQNTEAFF. Written as DNA, the CDR3 is TGCGCCAGCAACCGCCTGGGGGGGCGTCAGAACACTGAAGCTTTCTTT.